This entry lists 30 T cell receptor beta chains sequenced from one sample in a study of T cell repertoires in cytomegalovirus infection. These receptors have no known antigen. TCRdb used MiXCR to reprocess the reads, holding one entry per CDR3 protein. The sample consists of tens of thousands of distinct CDR3 sequences, roughly a quarter of them appearing once. The material sequenced was CD8+ T cells from cultured PBMCs, taken from culture after CMV antigen stimulation. These receptors all stem from a human donor in good health (CMV status not recorded). Some clones in this sample may be carry-over from other donors' samples.

Written as DNA, the CDR3 is TGTGCCAGCAGCCGGGACGCTGCCTACGAGCAGTACTTC. This gives the protein CASSRDAAYEQYF. J is TRBJ2-7 and V is TRBV5-4, with D possibly called TRBD1 or TRBD2 (5 bases each). Looked up from germline, CDR1 is SGHNT and CDR2 is YYREEE (reference sequence). The CDR3 runs 13 residues. The ends were cut back, 4 bases at V and 2 bases at J, with 10 bases in the middle.

The chain couples TRBV2 to TRBJ2-2, with D possibly matching TRBD1 (6 bases). Trimming removed 11 bases from V and 4 bases from J, with 11 bases in between. Germline CDR1 is SNHLY and CDR2 is FYNNEI. This CDR3 contains 12 residues. The CDR3 DNA follows: TGTGCCCAGGGGCGAGTCACCGGGGAGCTGTTTTTT. This sequence encodes CAQGRVTGELFF.

In this sample, this clonotype turned up a few times. The chain joins TRBV2 to TRBJ1-5, with D unclear. Germline V lookup: CDR1 SNHLY, CDR2 FYNNEI. The CDR3 covers 15 residues. The V and J ends lost 1 base and 0 bases respectively, with 7 bases between them. The CDR3: CASSEDSDSNQPQHF. CDR3 DNA sequence: TGTGCCAGCAGTGAAGACAGCGATAGCAATCAGCCCCAGCATTTT.

Sample share makes this clonotype medium-sized (0.01 to 0.1%). V and J are TRBV7-2 and TRBJ1-4; no definite D call. With 4 bases removed from V and 5 bases from J, the gap between germline ends came to 20 bases. The germline CDR1 and CDR2 sequences are SGHTA and FQGNSA. The CDR3 has 17 amino acids. The CDR3 bases are TGTGCCAGCAGCTCATTAGAAGCGGGTTTCCGGAATGAAAAACTGTTTTTT. Its protein is CASSSLEAGFRNEKLFF.

Turning to this clonotype: Being one base from a much bigger clone, this may be a read error. The V gene is TRBV7-9, the J gene TRBJ2-1; perhaps TRBD2 as D (5 bases). The CDR3 spans 15 residues. Germline CDR1 reads SEHNR; CDR2 reads FQNEAQ (reference sequence). CDR3 protein: CASNLAQSIYNEQFF. The CDR3 region has the DNA TGTGCCAGCAACTTAGCGCAGAGTATCTACAATGAGCAGTTCTTC.

This clonotype was detected only a few times. The chain links TRBV7-9 to TRBJ2-7; D uncertain. The germline V gene encodes CDR1 SEHNR and CDR2 FQNEAQ (reference sequence). The CDR3 loop spans 13 amino acids. Deletions cut 4 bases from V and 2 bases from J, with 9 bases between. The CDR3 DNA follows: TGTGCCAGCAGCTCTAACTCTGCCTACGAGCAGTACTTC. Its translation is CASSSNSAYEQYF.

This sequence joins TRBV29-1 and TRBJ2-7; D is ambiguous. The V gene's germline CDR1 is SQVTM and CDR2 ANQGSEA. Between the trimmed V and J ends, which lost 3 bases and 6 bases, there was a span of 9 bases. This CDR3 is 11 amino acids long. Here the CDR3 reads CSVEQYREQYF. As DNA, the CDR3 is TGCAGCGTTGAGCAGTACCGCGAGCAGTACTTC.

The CDR3 here is CASSQESGAVTEAFF. In DNA form, the CDR3 reads TGCGCCAGCAGCCAAGAAAGCGGGGCTGTGACTGAAGCTTTCTTT. The chain links TRBV4-1 to TRBJ1-1; possible D gene TRBD1, 5 bases. V was trimmed by 0 bases and J by 5 bases, leaving 13 bases between them. CDR1 is MGHRA, CDR2 YSYEKL, per germline. CDR3 size: 15 residues.

There are many counts of this clonotype. This chain joins TRBV6-1 and TRBJ2-1, with D perhaps TRBD2 (5 bases). Germline assignment: CDR1 MNHNS and CDR2 SASEGT. This CDR3 region has 14 residues. Trimming took 5 bases from V and 0 from J, leaving 8 bases between them. CDR3 DNA: TGTGCCAGCAGTTGGCGGGTCTCCTACAATGAGCAGTTCTTC. This codes for CASSWRVSYNEQFF.

This clonotype was seen more than once but under ten times. The chain joins TRBV4-1 to TRBJ1-2; a possible D gene is TRBD1 (6 bases). CDR1 is MGHRA, CDR2 YSYEKL, per germline. CDR3 size: 15 residues. V gave up 0 bases and J gave up 2 bases, with 10 bases separating them. The chain's CDR3 is CASSQEGARNYGYTF. The CDR3 DNA is TGCGCCAGCAGCCAAGAGGGGGCGCGAAACTATGGCTACACCTTC.

At least ten counts were recorded for this clonotype. The J gene is TRBJ1-4, the V gene TRBV7-2; TRBD1 matches 7 bases. The CDR3 has 15 amino acids. Germline-derived CDR1 and CDR2 are SGHTA and FQGNSA. V trimming: 5 bases; J trimming: 12 bases; junction bases outside the gene matches: 15. CDR3 region: CASSHRQGGISELFF. CDR3 bases: TGTGCCAGCAGCCATCGTCAGGGGGGTATCAGTGAACTGTTTTTT. Using reference TRBV7-2 and TRBJ1-4 for the parts outside the CDR3, the full variable domain is GAGVSQSPSNKVTEKGKDVELRCDPISGHTALYWYRQSLGQGLEFLIYFQGNSAPDKSGLPSDRFSAERTGGSVSTLTIQRTQQEDSAVYLCASSHRQGGISELFFGSGTQLSVL.

This clonotype was recorded a few times. The genes are TRBV7-6 and TRBJ2-2; D is undetermined. Germline lookup yields CDR1 SGHVS and CDR2 FNYEAQ. The CDR3 has 12 amino acids. Trimming cost V 1 base and J 6 bases, with 3 bases left between them. CDR3 protein: CASSLESGELFF. CDR3 sequence (DNA): TGTGCCAGCAGCTTAGAATCCGGGGAGCTGTTTTTT.

The rearrangement links TRBV13 to TRBJ2-1; D could derive from TRBD1 or TRBD2 (5 bases each). CDR1 and CDR2 from the germline V gene are PRHDT and FYEKMQ (reference sequence). There are 15 residues in the CDR3. V shed 6 bases and J shed 0 bases, with 12 bases lying between them. The CDR3 bases are TGTGCCAGCAGACTTGGGGGTAGCTCCTACAATGAGCAGTTCTTC. Its translation is CASRLGGSSYNEQFF.

Only a few counts were recorded for this clonotype. The chain employs TRBV2 and TRBJ2-1, with 12 bases identical to TRBD2. CDR3 length: 21 amino acids. The germline V gene has CDR1 SNHLY and CDR2 FYNNEI. Trimming took 2 bases from V and 0 from J; bases not matched to a gene: 14. CDR3 amino acids: CASSEFRRTSGKAFSYNEQFF. As DNA, the CDR3 is TGTGCCAGCAGTGAATTTAGAAGGACTAGCGGGAAAGCCTTCTCCTACAATGAGCAGTTCTTC.

This clonotype was recorded a few times. This chain uses TRBV24-1 with TRBJ2-7; D unresolved. Germline values: CDR1 KGHDR, CDR2 SFDVKD. The CDR3 runs to 15 residues. Trimming pared 3 bases from V and 0 bases from J, leaving 11 bases between. In nucleotides, the CDR3 is TGTGCCACCAGTGATCCGCGGAACGGCTCCTACGAGCAGTACTTC. Translated, it gives CATSDPRNGSYEQYF.

The chain carries TRBV5-1 and TRBJ2-5; the D gene is possibly TRBD1 (5 bases). Per the germline V gene, CDR1 is SGHRS and CDR2 is YFSETQ. The CDR3 is made up of 13 amino acids. The germline V and J ends were trimmed by 4 bases and 2 bases, with 9 bases remaining between them. The CDR3 coding sequence is TGCGCCAGCAGCGTGCAGGGACAAGAGACCCAGTACTTC. It encodes CASSVQGQETQYF.

This clonotype occurred a few times. The chain combines TRBV27 with TRBJ2-7; 8 bases are a match to TRBD1. Trimming at V came to 4 bases and at J to 3 bases, leaving 11 bases not matched to a gene. There are 16 residues in the CDR3. CDR1 is MNHEY, CDR2 SMNVEV, per germline (reference sequence). CDR3 loop: CASSYQTGTGYYEQYF. As DNA, the CDR3 is TGTGCCAGCAGTTACCAAACCGGGACAGGATACTACGAGCAGTACTTC.

The chain is built from TRBV7-3 and TRBJ2-3; 9 nucleotides agree with TRBD2. In germline, CDR1 is SGHTA, CDR2 FQGTGA. This CDR3 region has 15 residues. V lost 7 bases to trimming and J lost 4 bases; unmatched junction nucleotides: 9. CDR3 protein: CASTRLAGTSDTQYF. CDR3 DNA: TGTGCCAGCACCCGGCTAGCGGGGACTTCAGATACGCAGTATTTT. The complete variable domain, with remaining parts taken from reference TRBV7-3 and TRBJ2-3, reads GAGVSQTPSNKVTEKGKYVELRCDPISGHTALYWYRQSLGQGPEFLIYFQGTGAADDSGLPNDRFFAVRPEGSVSTLKIQRTERGDSAVYLCASTRLAGTSDTQYFGPGTRLTVL.

Turning to this clonotype: A read error may account for a junction end that differs from germline. The chain joins TRBV9 to TRBJ2-1, with a possible D match to TRBD2 (6 bases). The CDR3 covers 17 residues. Germline CDR1 is SGDLS and CDR2 is YYNGEE. The CDR3 region is CTSSVGTSPSSYNEQFF. In DNA, the CDR3 is TGTACCAGCAGCGTGGGAACTAGCCCGAGCTCCTACAATGAGCAGTTCTTC.

This clonotype was observed a handful of times. The J gene is TRBJ2-1, the V gene TRBV12-3 or TRBV12-4; a weak D match, TRBD2 (7 bases). The V end lost 4 bases, the J end lost 10 bases, and 14 bases lay between the germline ends. The CDR3 runs 13 residues. The CDR3, as DNA: TGTGCCAGCAGTTCCCCCGGGGGGCGGGAGCAGTTCTTC. This sequence encodes CASSSPGGREQFF.

This clonotype turned up a few times. The chain is built from TRBV27 and TRBJ2-7, with 12 nucleotides matching TRBD2. The ends lost 4 bases at V and 2 bases at J; junction bases unmatched: 3. CDR3 length: 15 amino acids. Germline V gene data show CDR1 as MNHEY and CDR2 as SMNVEV (reference sequence). The CDR3 bases are TGTGCCAGCAGTTGGGCTAGCGGGGGGGCCTACGAGCAGTACTTC. Its translation is CASSWASGGAYEQYF.

This clonotype has at least ten counts. This rearrangement joins TRBV4-1 to TRBJ2-7, with 7 nucleotides matching TRBD2. Losses at the gene ends were 1 base for V and 4 bases for J; bases not matched to a gene: 4. The CDR3 length is 14 residues. Germline CDR1 and CDR2: MGHRA and YSYEKL. The CDR3 bases are TGCGCCAGCAGCCAAGGGAGACTAGCTTACGAGCAGTACTTC. This codes for CASSQGRLAYEQYF.

The chain carries TRBV20-1 and TRBJ2-7; a weak D match, TRBD2 (6 bases). V shed 3 bases and J shed 0 bases, with 15 bases lying between them. This CDR3 spans 15 amino acids. CDR1 and CDR2 from the germline V gene are DFQATT and SNEGSKA (reference sequence). In DNA form, the CDR3 reads TGCAGTGCTAGTTTTTCCGGGAGTTCCTCCTACGAGCAGTACTTC. This encodes CSASFSGSSSYEQYF.

This clonotype was observed a few times. The CDR3 DNA follows: TGTGCCAGCAGCCAAGGGACTAGCGGGGGGGCCTGGCTAGAGACCCAGTACTTC. Translation: CASSQGTSGGAWLETQYF. This chain joins TRBV3-1 and TRBJ2-5; TRBD2 aligns across 15 bases. Germline-derived CDR1 and CDR2 are LGHDT and YNNKEL (reference sequence). V dropped 1 base and J dropped 4; count of bases not matched to a gene: 7. The CDR3 length is 18 residues.

The chain employs TRBV19 and TRBJ2-5, with 9 bases identical to TRBD2. The junction had 9 bases not matched to a gene; V was cut back by 1 base and J by 0 bases. Germline V gives CDR1 LNHDA, CDR2 SQIVND (reference sequence). CDR3 length: 18 residues. The CDR3: CASSIGFGLAGYQETQYF. The DNA for the CDR3 is TGTGCCAGTAGTATAGGATTCGGGCTAGCGGGGTACCAAGAGACCCAGTACTTC. Full variable domain (rest looked up from reference TRBV19 and TRBJ2-5): DGGITQSPKYLFRKEGQNVTLSCEQNLNHDAMYWYRQDPGQGLRLIYYSQIVNDFQKGDIAEGYSVSREKKESFPLTVTSAQKNPTAFYLCASSIGFGLAGYQETQYFGPGTRLLVL.

A note on this clonotype: A much larger clone differs by one base, so this may be a read error. This CDR3 reads CASSMPGGSRFF. The CDR3 DNA reads as TGTGCCAGCAGCATGCCGGGAGGGTCGCGGTTCTTC. The V and J genes are TRBV7-2 and TRBJ2-1; 8 bases line up with TRBD2. V gave up 5 bases and J gave up 15 bases; unmatched junction bases: 9. The CDR3 has 12 amino acids. Germline V gives CDR1 SGHTA, CDR2 FQGNSA.

There are a few counts of this clonotype. The genes are TRBV5-4 and TRBJ2-1, with 10 nucleotides matching TRBD2. Germline-derived CDR1 and CDR2 are SGHNT and YYREEE (reference sequence). Trimming took 0 bases from V and 5 from J; bases not matched to a gene: 8. This CDR3 comprises 17 residues. CDR3 in DNA: TGTGCCAGCAGCTTGGCGGCTAGCGGGAGCTTCGACAATGAGCAGTTCTTC. Translated, it gives CASSLAASGSFDNEQFF.

This clonotype was counted between two and nine times. This chain uses TRBV7-9 with TRBJ2-7; 7 bases agree with TRBD1. Germline V gene lookup returns CDR1 SEHNR and CDR2 FQNEAQ (reference sequence). The CDR3 totals 13 residues. After removal of 6 bases from V and 5 bases from J, the junction contained 7 bases not matched to a gene. This CDR3 reads CASRTGVRDEQYF. The CDR3 DNA is TGTGCCAGCAGAACAGGGGTGAGGGACGAGCAGTACTTC.

Ten or more counts support this clonotype. The chain has TRBV7-2 and TRBJ2-3, with D unclear. This CDR3 is built from 16 residues. Trimming removed 3 bases at V and 0 bases at J, with 13 bases between. The germline V gene encodes CDR1 SGHTA and CDR2 FQGNSA. The CDR3 region has the DNA TGTGCCAGCAGCTTCCTTACGAGAGCTAGCACAGATACGCAGTATTTT. Residues: CASSFLTRASTDTQYF.

The rearrangement uses TRBV27 and TRBJ2-3; tentatively, D is TRBD1 (5 bases). The CDR3 contains 15 residues. Germline V gives CDR1 MNHEY, CDR2 SMNVEV (reference sequence). Trimming cost V 4 bases and J 2 bases, with 13 bases left between them. The CDR3 region has the DNA TGTGCCAGCAGTTCCCTGACAGATCCCACAGATACGCAGTATTTT. Translation gives CASSSLTDPTDTQYF.